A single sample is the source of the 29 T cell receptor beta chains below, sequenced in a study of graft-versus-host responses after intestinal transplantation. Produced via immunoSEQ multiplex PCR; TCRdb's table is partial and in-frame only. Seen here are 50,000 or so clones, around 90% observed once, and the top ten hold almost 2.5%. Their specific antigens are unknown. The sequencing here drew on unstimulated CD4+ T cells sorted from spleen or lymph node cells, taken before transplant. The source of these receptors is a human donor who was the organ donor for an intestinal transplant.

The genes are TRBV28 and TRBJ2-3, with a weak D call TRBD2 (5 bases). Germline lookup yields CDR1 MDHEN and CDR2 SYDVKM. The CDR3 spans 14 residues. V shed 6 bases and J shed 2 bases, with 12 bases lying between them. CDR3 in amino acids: CASSLGRDTDTQYF. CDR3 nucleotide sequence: TGTGCCAGCAGCCTCGGCCGGGACACAGATACGCAGTATTTT.

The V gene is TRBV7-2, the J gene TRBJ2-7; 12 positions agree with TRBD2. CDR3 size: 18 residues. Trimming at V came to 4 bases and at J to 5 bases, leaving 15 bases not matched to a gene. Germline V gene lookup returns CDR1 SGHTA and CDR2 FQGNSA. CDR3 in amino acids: CASSSITTGTSGSHEQYF. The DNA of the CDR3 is TGTGCCAGCAGCTCCATTACAACCGGGACTAGCGGGTCCCACGAGCAGTACTTC.

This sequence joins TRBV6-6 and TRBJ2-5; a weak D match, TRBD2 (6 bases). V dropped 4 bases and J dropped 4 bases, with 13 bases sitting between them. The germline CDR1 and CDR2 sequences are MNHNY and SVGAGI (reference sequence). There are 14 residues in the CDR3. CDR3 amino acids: CASSLGSGIETQYF. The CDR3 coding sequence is TGTGCCAGCAGTTTAGGTAGCGGTATAGAGACCCAGTACTTC.

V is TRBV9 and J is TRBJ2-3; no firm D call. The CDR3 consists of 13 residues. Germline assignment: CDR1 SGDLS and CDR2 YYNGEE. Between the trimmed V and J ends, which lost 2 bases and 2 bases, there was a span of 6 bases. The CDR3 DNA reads TGTGCCAGCAGCGTCCAGACCACAGATACGCAGTATTTT. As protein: CASSVQTTDTQYF.

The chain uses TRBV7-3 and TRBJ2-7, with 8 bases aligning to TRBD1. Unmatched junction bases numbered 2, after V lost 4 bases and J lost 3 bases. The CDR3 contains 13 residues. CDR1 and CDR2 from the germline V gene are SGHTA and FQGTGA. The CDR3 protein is CASSSGTGYEQYF. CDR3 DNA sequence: TGTGCCAGCAGCTCCGGGACAGGCTACGAGCAGTACTTC.

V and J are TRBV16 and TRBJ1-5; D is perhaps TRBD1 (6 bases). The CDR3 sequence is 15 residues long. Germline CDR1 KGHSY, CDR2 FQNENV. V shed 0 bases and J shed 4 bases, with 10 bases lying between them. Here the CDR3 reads CASSQSRDTNQPQHF. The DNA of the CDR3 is TGTGCCAGCAGCCAATCGAGGGACACAAATCAGCCCCAGCATTTT.

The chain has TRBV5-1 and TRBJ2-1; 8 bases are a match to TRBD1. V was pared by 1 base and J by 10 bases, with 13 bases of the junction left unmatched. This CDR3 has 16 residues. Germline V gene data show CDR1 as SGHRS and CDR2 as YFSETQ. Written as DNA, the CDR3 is TGCGCCAGCAGCTTGTCCCGAGCGACAGGGGCGCGGGAGCAGTTCTTC. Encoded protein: CASSLSRATGAREQFF.

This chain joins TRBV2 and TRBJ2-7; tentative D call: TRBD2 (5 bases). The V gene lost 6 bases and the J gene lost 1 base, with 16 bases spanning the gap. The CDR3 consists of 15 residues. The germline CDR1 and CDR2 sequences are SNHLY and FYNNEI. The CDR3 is CASRLRLTSSYEQYF. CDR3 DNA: TGTGCCAGCAGACTCCGACTAACTTCATCCTACGAGCAGTACTTC. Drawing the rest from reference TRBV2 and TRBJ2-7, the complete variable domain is EPEVTQTPSHQVTQMGQEVILRCVPISNHLYFYWYRQILGQKVEFLVSFYNNEISEKSEIFDDQFSVERPDGSNFTLKIRSTKLEDSAMYFCASRLRLTSSYEQYFGPGTRLTVT.

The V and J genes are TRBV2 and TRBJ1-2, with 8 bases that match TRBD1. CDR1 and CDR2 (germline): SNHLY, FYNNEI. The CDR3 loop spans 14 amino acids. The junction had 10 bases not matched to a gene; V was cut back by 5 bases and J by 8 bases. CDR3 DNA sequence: TGTGCCAGCAGTACTCGACAGGGGATGGAAGGCTACACCTTC. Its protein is CASSTRQGMEGYTF.

CDR3 residues: CASSPGQGLSYNEQFF. CDR3 DNA: TGTGCCAGCAGCCCGGGACAGGGCCTATCCTACAATGAGCAGTTCTTC. V gene TRBV4-2 combines with J gene TRBJ2-1; TRBD1 aligns across 9 bases. The CDR3 length is 16 residues. Germline trimming cut 4 bases from V and 1 base from J; bases unmatched to any gene: 5. Germline V gene lookup returns CDR1 LGHNA and CDR2 YNFKEQ.

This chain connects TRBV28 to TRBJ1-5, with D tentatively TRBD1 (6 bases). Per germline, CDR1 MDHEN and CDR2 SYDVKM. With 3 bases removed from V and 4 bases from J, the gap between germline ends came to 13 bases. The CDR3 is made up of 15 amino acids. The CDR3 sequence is CASSFGTLSNQPQHF. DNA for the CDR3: TGTGCCAGCAGTTTCGGGACACTATCTAATCAGCCCCAGCATTTT.

CDR3 amino acids: CASSYGRAYEQYF. The DNA of the CDR3 is TGTGCCAGCAGTTACGGGAGGGCCTACGAGCAGTACTTC. The chain employs TRBV6-6 and TRBJ2-7, with 7 bases matching TRBD2. The V and J ends lost 2 bases and 2 bases, in that order; junction bases with no gene match: 0. The germline V gene encodes CDR1 MNHNY and CDR2 SVGAGI (reference sequence). The CDR3 is 13 amino acids.

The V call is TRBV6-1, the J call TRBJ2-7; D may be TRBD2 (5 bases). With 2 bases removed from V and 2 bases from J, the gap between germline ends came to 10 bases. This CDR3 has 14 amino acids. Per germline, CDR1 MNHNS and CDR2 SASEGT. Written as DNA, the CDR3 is TGTGCCAGCAGTGAACCTAGCCTAACCTACGAGCAGTACTTC. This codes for CASSEPSLTYEQYF.

Written as DNA, the CDR3 is TGCAGCGTCGCTCTTTCAGCGGACACCGGGGAGCTGTTTTTT. This gives the protein CSVALSADTGELFF. This sequence joins TRBV29-1 and TRBJ2-2; D possibly corresponds to TRBD2 (5 bases). The germline CDR1 and CDR2 sequences are SQVTM and ANQGSEA. The CDR3 extends over 14 amino acids. V was clipped by 6 bases and J by 3 bases, with 14 bases between them.

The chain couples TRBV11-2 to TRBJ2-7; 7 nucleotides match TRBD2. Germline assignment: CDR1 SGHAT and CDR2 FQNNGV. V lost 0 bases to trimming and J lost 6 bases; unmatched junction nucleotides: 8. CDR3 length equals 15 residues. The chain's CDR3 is CASSLDFGGSGEQYF. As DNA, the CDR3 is TGTGCCAGCAGCTTAGATTTCGGCGGGAGCGGCGAGCAGTACTTC.

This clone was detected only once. The DNA for the CDR3 is TGTGCCAGCAGCGACGAAAGTTCAGCTGAAGCTTTCTTT. Its translation: CASSDESSAEAFF. The chain combines TRBV11-2 with TRBJ1-1; D uncertain. The CDR3 length is 13 residues. From germline, CDR1 is SGHAT and CDR2 FQNNGV. V was pared by 5 bases and J by 6 bases, with 13 bases between.

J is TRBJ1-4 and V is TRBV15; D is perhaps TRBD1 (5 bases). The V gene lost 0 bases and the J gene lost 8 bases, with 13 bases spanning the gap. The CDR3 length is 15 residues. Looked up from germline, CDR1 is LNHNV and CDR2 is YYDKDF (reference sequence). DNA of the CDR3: TGTGCCACCAGCAGAGATGCGGGGGGGAGAGAAAAACTGTTTTTT. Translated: CATSRDAGGREKLFF.

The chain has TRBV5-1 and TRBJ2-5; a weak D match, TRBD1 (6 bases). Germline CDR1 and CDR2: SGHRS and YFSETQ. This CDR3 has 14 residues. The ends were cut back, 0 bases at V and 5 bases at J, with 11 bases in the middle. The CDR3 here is CASSLETGRETQYF. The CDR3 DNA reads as TGCGCCAGCAGCTTGGAGACAGGAAGGGAGACCCAGTACTTC.

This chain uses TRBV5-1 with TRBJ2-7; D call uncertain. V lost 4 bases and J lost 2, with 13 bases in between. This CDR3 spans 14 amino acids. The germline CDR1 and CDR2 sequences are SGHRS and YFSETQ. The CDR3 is CASSERLQTYEQYF. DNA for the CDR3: TGCGCCAGCAGCGAGAGGCTCCAGACCTACGAGCAGTACTTC.

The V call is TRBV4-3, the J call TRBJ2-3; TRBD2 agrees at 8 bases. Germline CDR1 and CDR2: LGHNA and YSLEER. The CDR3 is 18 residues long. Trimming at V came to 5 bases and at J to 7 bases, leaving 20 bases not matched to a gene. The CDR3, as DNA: TGCGCCAGCAGCAGGCGAAATGCGGGAGGTGTTTTGCAAAATACGCAGTATTTT. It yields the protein CASSRRNAGGVLQNTQYF.

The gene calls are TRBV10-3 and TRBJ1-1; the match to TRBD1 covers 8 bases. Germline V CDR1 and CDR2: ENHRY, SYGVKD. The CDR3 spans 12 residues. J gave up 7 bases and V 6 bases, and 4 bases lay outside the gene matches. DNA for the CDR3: TGTGCCATCAGCAGGACAGGGTATGAAGCTTTCTTT. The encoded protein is CAISRTGYEAFF.

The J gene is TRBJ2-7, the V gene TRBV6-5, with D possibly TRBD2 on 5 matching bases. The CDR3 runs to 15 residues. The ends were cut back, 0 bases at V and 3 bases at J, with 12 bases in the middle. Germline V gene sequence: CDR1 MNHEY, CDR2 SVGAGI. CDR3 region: CASSYSLRGIYEQYF. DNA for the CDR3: TGTGCCAGCAGTTACTCCCTACGAGGGATCTACGAGCAGTACTTC.

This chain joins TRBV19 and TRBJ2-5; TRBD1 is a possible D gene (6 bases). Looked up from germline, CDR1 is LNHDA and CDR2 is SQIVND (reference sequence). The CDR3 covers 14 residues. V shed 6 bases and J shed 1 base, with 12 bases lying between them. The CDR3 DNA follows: TGTGCCAGTAGCCCCGGACAGACCCAAGAGACCCAGTACTTC. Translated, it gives CASSPGQTQETQYF.

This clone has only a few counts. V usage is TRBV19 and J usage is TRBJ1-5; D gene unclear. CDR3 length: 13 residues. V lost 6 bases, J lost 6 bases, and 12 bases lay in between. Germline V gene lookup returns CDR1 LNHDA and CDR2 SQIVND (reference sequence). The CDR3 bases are TGTGCCAGTAGCCCAACCGTTGGTCAGCCCCAGCATTTT. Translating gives CASSPTVGQPQHF. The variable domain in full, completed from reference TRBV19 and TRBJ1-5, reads DGGITQSPKYLFRKEGQNVTLSCEQNLNHDAMYWYRQDPGQGLRLIYYSQIVNDFQKGDIAEGYSVSREKKESFPLTVTSAQKNPTAFYLCASSPTVGQPQHFGDGTRLSIL.

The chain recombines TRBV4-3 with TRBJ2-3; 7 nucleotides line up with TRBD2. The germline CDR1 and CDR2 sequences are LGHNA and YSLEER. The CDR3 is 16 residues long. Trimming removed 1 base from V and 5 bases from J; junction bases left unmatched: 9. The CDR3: CASSQAWLGGGDTQYF. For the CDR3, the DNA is TGCGCCAGCAGCCAAGCCTGGCTTGGGGGGGGAGATACGCAGTATTTT.

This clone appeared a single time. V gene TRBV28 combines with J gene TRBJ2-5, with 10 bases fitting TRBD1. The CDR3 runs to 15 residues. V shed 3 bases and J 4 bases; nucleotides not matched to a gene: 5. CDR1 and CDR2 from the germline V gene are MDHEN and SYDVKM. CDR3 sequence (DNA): TGTGCCAGCAGTTTCTCGGACAGGGGGATAGAGACCCAGTACTTC. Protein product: CASSFSDRGIETQYF.

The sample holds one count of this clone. The CDR3 sequence: CASSQGPESRYNEQFF. CDR3 nucleotides: TGTGCCAGCAGCCAAGGACCCGAAAGTAGGTACAATGAGCAGTTCTTC. V is TRBV4-2 and J is TRBJ2-1; D not certain. The CDR3 runs to 16 residues. V gave up 1 base and J gave up 4 bases, with 14 bases separating them. Germline V gene data show CDR1 as LGHNA and CDR2 as YNFKEQ.

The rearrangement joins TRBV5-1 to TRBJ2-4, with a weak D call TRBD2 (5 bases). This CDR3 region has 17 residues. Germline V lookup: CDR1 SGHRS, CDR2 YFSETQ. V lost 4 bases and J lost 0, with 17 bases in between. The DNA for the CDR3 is TGCGCCAGCAGCCCGTTGGGCGGGCCGCTAGCCAAAAACATTCAGTACTTC. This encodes CASSPLGGPLAKNIQYF.

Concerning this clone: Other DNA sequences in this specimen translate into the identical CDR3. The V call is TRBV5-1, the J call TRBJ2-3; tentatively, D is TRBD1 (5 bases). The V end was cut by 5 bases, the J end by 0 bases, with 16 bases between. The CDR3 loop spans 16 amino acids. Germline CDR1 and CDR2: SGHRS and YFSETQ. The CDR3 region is CASSLIGQGSTDTQYF. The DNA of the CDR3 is TGCGCCAGCAGTTTGATAGGGCAGGGTAGCACAGATACGCAGTATTTT.